A selection of T cell receptor beta chains follows, all from one sample in a study of blood T cell repertoires in COVID-19. The table came from immunoSEQ multiplex PCR; TCRdb's copy has only in-frame clones and leaves some out. The sample yields some 200,000 clones, 84% seen once. The sequenced material came from peripheral blood. These receptors were obtained from a woman over 75 with COVID-19, enrolled during active disease. Both conserved end residues are part of each CDR3. A D gene is named only where the DNA matches it firmly. The size of a clone is reported for some rows only, either as once, few or many, or as a class for expanded clones.

V: TRBV4-1; D: TRBD1; J: TRBJ2-7; size: few; length: 15; CDR3: CASSPGGQTPYEQYF; DNA: TGCGCCAGCAGCCCTGGGGGACAGACCCCTTACGAGCAGTACTTC
V: TRBV6-6; D: -; J: TRBJ2-3; size: -; length: 16; CDR3: CASSAPGVGGTDTQYF; DNA: TGTGCCAGCAGTGCTCCGGGGGTCGGAGGCACAGATACGCAGTATTTT
V: TRBV3-1/TRBV3-2; D: TRBD2; J: TRBJ2-7; size: -; length: 12; CDR3: CASTSGGWEQYF; DNA: TGTGCCAGCACTTCGGGGGGATGGGAGCAGTACTTC
V: TRBV6-5; D: -; J: TRBJ1-4; size: -; length: 14; CDR3: CASSRQGPTEKLFF; DNA: TGTGCCAGCAGTAGACAAGGCCCTACTGAAAAACTGTTTTTT
V: TRBV6-5; D: -; J: TRBJ1-3; size: -; length: 15; CDR3: CASRTGPSSGNTIYF; DNA: TGTGCCAGCAGGACAGGCCCGAGCTCTGGAAACACCATATATTTT
V: TRBV7-3; D: TRBD1; J: TRBJ2-1; size: -; length: 14; CDR3: CASSLDRANNEQFF; DNA: TGTGCCAGCAGCTTGGACAGGGCTAACAATGAGCAGTTCTTC
V: TRBV13; D: TRBD1; J: TRBJ1-2; size: -; length: 13; CDR3: CASSSRDRDGYTF; DNA: TGTGCCAGCAGCTCCCGGGACAGGGACGGCTACACCTTC
V: TRBV5-1; D: TRBD1; J: TRBJ2-2; size: -; length: 16; CDR3: CASIPMDRGDTGELFF; DNA: TGCGCCAGCATCCCCATGGACAGGGGGGACACCGGGGAGCTGTTTTTT
V: TRBV19; D: -; J: TRBJ1-1; size: -; length: 14; CDR3: CASREVGMNTEAFF; DNA: TGTGCCAGTAGGGAGGTGGGCATGAACACTGAAGCTTTCTTT
V: TRBV6-5; D: -; J: TRBJ2-2; size: -; length: 14; CDR3: CASTLERVAGELFF; DNA: TGTGCCAGCACCTTGGAGCGGGTCGCCGGGGAGCTGTTTTTT
V: TRBV19; D: -; J: TRBJ2-7; size: -; length: 15; CDR3: CASSQGFGGSYEQYF; DNA: TGTGCCAGTAGTCAAGGATTCGGCGGCTCCTACGAGCAGTACTTC
V: TRBV19; D: TRBD1; J: TRBJ2-5; size: -; length: 14; CDR3: CASSISGGEETQYF; DNA: TGTGCCAGTAGTATCTCAGGGGGCGAAGAGACCCAGTACTTC
V: TRBV6-5; D: -; J: TRBJ1-1; size: -; length: 15; CDR3: CASSYSIRGGVGAFF; DNA: TGTGCCAGCAGTTACTCGATAAGAGGAGGCGTGGGGGCTTTCTTT
V: TRBV3-1/TRBV3-2; D: -; J: TRBJ1-1; size: -; length: 11; CDR3: CASSHYSEAFF; DNA: TGTGCCAGCAGCCATTACTCTGAAGCTTTCTTT
V: TRBV27; D: -; J: TRBJ1-1; size: -; length: 13; CDR3: CASRGDILALAFF; DNA: TGTGCCAGCAGGGGAGACATCCTTGCTCTGGCTTTCTTT
V: TRBV12-3/TRBV12-4; D: TRBD2; J: TRBJ2-5; size: -; length: 13; CDR3: CASSSGTRMAQYF; DNA: TGTGCCAGCAGCTCCGGGACTAGAATGGCCCAGTACTTC
V: TRBV19; D: TRBD1; J: TRBJ1-1; size: once; length: 16; CDR3: CASSILGGFGDTEAFF; DNA: TGTGCCAGTAGTATCCTAGGGGGCTTTGGTGACACTGAAGCTTTCTTT
V: TRBV18; D: -; J: TRBJ1-5; size: -; length: 15; CDR3: CASSPGDISNQPQHF; DNA: TGTGCCAGCTCACCGGGGGACATTAGCAATCAGCCCCAGCATTTT
V: TRBV5-6; D: -; J: TRBJ2-5; size: -; length: 11; CDR3: CASSRQETQYF; DNA: TGTGCCAGCAGCCGGCAAGAGACCCAGTACTTC
V: TRBV5-1; D: -; J: TRBJ2-2; size: -; length: 13; CDR3: CASSLSDTGELFF; DNA: TGCGCCAGCAGCTTGTCGGACACCGGGGAGCTGTTTTTT
V: TRBV5-1; D: -; J: TRBJ2-7; size: once; length: 13; CDR3: CASRGQNGHEQYF; DNA: TGCGCCAGCAGAGGACAGAACGGCCACGAGCAGTACTTC
V: TRBV5-6; D: TRBD1; J: TRBJ1-2; size: -; length: 15; CDR3: CASSLGRTGAYGYTF; DNA: TGTGCCAGCAGCTTGGGGAGGACAGGGGCCTATGGCTACACCTTC
V: TRBV28; D: -; J: TRBJ1-1; size: -; length: 11; CDR3: CATPRDTEAFF; DNA: TGTGCCACCCCCAGGGACACTGAAGCTTTCTTT
V: TRBV19; D: -; J: TRBJ2-3; size: -; length: 14; CDR3: CASSEQGSTDTQYF; DNA: TGTGCCAGTAGCGAACAGGGTAGCACAGATACGCAGTATTTT
V: TRBV9; D: -; J: TRBJ2-5; size: -; length: 15; CDR3: CASSVGVSQGETQYF; DNA: TGTGCCAGCAGCGTAGGAGTTAGTCAGGGGGAGACCCAGTACTTC
V: TRBV2; D: -; J: TRBJ1-5; size: -; length: 14; CDR3: CASRVDSHNQPQHF; DNA: TGTGCCAGCAGAGTGGACAGCCATAATCAGCCCCAGCATTTT
V: TRBV7-9; D: TRBD1; J: TRBJ1-2; size: -; length: 15; CDR3: CASSPQGIASHGYTF; DNA: TGTGCCAGCAGCCCACAGGGGATTGCGAGCCATGGCTACACCTTC
V: TRBV7-9; D: -; J: TRBJ2-7; size: -; length: 13; CDR3: CASSLVSELEQYF; DNA: TGTGCCAGCAGCTTAGTCTCTGAGCTGGAGCAGTACTTC
V: TRBV4-1; D: -; J: TRBJ1-4; size: -; length: 16; CDR3: CASSQAPRGFGEKLFF; DNA: TGCGCCAGCAGCCAAGCGCCCCGGGGGTTCGGTGAAAAACTGTTTTTT
V: TRBV9; D: TRBD2; J: TRBJ2-3; size: -; length: 15; CDR3: CASSVSSGYTDTQYF; DNA: TGTGCCAGCAGCGTATCTAGCGGATACACAGATACGCAGTATTTT
V: TRBV5-1; D: -; J: TRBJ2-6; size: -; length: 21; CDR3: CASLHKGVRRGHWSGANVLTF; DNA: TGCGCCAGCCTACACAAGGGGGTCCGGAGGGGGCATTGGTCTGGGGCCAACGTCCTGACTTTC
V: TRBV3-1/TRBV3-2; D: -; J: TRBJ1-3; size: -; length: 12; CDR3: CASSQTGNTIYF; DNA: TGTGCCAGCAGCCAAACCGGGAACACCATATATTTT
V: TRBV5-6; D: -; J: TRBJ2-2; size: -; length: 14; CDR3: CASRFAVNTGELFF; DNA: TGTGCCAGCAGGTTTGCAGTGAACACCGGGGAGCTGTTTTTT
V: TRBV9; D: -; J: TRBJ2-1; size: -; length: 14; CDR3: CASSVAPYEDEQFF; DNA: TGTGCCAGCAGCGTAGCCCCGTATGAGGATGAGCAGTTCTTC
V: TRBV18; D: TRBD1; J: TRBJ2-5; size: -; length: 14; CDR3: CASSPRQGLETQYF; DNA: TGTGCCAGCTCACCCCGACAGGGTCTGGAGACCCAGTACTTC
V: TRBV5-1; D: TRBD1; J: TRBJ2-7; size: -; length: 15; CDR3: CASSSTGGVPYEQYF; DNA: TGCGCCAGCAGTTCAACAGGGGGCGTTCCCTACGAGCAGTACTTC
V: TRBV2; D: -; J: TRBJ1-4; size: -; length: 15; CDR3: CASSANSLRNEKLFF; DNA: TGTGCCAGCAGTGCCAACTCATTGAGGAATGAAAAACTGTTTTTT
V: TRBV11-2; D: -; J: TRBJ2-1; size: -; length: 17; CDR3: CASSLASGALTYNEQFF; DNA: TGTGCCAGCAGCTTGGCTAGTGGGGCACTTACCTACAATGAGCAGTTCTTC
V: TRBV5-1; D: -; J: TRBJ2-3; size: -; length: 15; CDR3: CASSLPLASPDTQYF; DNA: TGCGCCAGCAGCTTGCCACTAGCTTCCCCAGATACGCAGTATTTT
V: TRBV6-5; D: TRBD1; J: TRBJ2-2; size: -; length: 16; CDR3: CASSSPGQGATGELFF; DNA: TGTGCCAGCAGTTCACCGGGACAGGGGGCGACCGGGGAGCTGTTTTTT